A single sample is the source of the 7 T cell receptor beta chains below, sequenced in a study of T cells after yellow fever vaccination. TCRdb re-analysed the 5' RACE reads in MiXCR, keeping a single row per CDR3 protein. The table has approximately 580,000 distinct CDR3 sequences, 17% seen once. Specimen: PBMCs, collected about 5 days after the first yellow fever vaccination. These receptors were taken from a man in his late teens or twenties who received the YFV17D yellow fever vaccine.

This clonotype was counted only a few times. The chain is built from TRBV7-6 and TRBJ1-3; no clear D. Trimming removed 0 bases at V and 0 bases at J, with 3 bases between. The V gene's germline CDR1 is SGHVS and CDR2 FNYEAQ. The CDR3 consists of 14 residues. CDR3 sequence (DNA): TGTGCCAGCAGCTTAGCCATCTCTGGAAACACCATATATTTT. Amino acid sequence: CASSLAISGNTIYF.

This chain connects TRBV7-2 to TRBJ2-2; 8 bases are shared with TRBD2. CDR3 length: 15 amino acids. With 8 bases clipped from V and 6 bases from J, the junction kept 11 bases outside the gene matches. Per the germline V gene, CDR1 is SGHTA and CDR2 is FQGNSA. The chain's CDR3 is CASASRRGGPGELFF. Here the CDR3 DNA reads TGTGCCAGCGCCTCTAGACGGGGGGGACCCGGGGAGCTGTTTTTT.

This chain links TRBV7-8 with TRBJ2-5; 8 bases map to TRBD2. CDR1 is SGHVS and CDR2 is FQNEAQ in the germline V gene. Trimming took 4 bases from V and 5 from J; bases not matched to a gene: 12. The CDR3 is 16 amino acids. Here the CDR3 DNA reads TGTGCCAGCAGCTGGGAGCCGGGACGCGGGGGGGAGACCCAGTACTTC. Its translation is CASSWEPGRGGETQYF.

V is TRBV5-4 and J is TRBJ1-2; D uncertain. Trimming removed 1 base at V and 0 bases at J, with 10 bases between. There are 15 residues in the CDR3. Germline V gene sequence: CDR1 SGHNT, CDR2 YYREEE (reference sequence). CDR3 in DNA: TGTGCCAGCAGCTTGATGACACCAACTAACTATGGCTACACCTTC. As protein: CASSLMTPTNYGYTF.

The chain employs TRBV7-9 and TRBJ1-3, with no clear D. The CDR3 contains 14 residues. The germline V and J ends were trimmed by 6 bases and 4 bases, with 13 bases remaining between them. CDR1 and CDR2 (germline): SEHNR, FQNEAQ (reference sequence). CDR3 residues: CASRLPGEGNTIYF. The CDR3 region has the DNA TGTGCCAGCAGACTCCCTGGAGAGGGAAACACCATATATTTT.

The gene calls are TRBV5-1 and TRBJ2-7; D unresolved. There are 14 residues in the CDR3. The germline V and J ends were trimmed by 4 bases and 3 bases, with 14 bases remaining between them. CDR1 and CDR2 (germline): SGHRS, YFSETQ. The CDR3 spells CASSADGSNYEQYF. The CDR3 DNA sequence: TGCGCCAGCAGCGCGGACGGATCAAACTACGAGCAGTACTTC. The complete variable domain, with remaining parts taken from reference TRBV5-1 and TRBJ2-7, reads KAGVTQTPRYLIKTRGQQVTLSCSPISGHRSVSWYQQTPGQGLQFLFEYFSETQRNKGNFPGRFSGRQFSNSRSEMNVSTLELGDSALYLCASSADGSNYEQYFGPGTRLTVT.

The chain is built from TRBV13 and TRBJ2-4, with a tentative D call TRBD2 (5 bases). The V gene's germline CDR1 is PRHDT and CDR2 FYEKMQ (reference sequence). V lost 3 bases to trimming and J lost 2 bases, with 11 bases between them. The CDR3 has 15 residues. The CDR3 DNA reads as TGTGCCAGCAGCTTTGGAGGCCTAACCAAAAACATTCAGTACTTC. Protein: CASSFGGLTKNIQYF.